The T cell receptor beta chain described here comes from a study of siplizumab effects on memory and regulatory T cells. Assay used: immunoSEQ multiplex PCR; TCRdb lists only in-frame clones, some missing. The table has more than 85,000 clones, around 90% seen once. This clone was recorded only once. Its matching antigen is unknown. The CDR3 contains 15 residues. CDR1 is WSHSY and CDR2 is SAAADI in the germline V gene. J was trimmed by 4 bases and V by 5 bases; bases with no gene match: 10. Regarding the study as a whole: Naive T cells looked more diverse than memory cells, and they looked like major contributors to the alloresponse. Suppressive function of proliferating Tregs from siplizumab cultures was not confirmed. An assignable naive or memory phenotype was lacking in roughly 80-95% of proliferating CD4+ or CD8+ clones.

V and J are TRBV10-2 and TRBJ2-7; 8 bases are shared with TRBD2. Sample: CD4+ T cells sorted from blood. The sequence derives from a human donor in good health. CDR3 loop: CASSPKRETQYEQYF. CDR3 DNA sequence: TGCGCCAGCAGTCCCAAGCGGGAGACCCAGTACGAGCAGTACTTC.